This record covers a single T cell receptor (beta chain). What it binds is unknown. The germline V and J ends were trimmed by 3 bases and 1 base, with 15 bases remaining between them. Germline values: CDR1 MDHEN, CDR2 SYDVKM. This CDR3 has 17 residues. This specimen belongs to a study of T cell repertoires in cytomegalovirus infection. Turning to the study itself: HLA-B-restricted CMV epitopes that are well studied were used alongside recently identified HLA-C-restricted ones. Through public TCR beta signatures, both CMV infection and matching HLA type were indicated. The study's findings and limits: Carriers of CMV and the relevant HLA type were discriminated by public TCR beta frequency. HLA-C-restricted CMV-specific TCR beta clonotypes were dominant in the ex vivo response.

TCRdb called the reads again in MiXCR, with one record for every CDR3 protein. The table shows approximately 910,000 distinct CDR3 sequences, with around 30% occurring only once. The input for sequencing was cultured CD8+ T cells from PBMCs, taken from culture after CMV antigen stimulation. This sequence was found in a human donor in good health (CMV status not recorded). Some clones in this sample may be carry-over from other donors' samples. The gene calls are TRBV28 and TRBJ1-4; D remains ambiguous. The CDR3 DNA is TGTGCCAGCAGTTTTTTTACGGATATAGGAACTAATGAAAAACTGTTTTTT. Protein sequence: CASSFFTDIGTNEKLFF.